This TCR beta chain was sequenced during a study of T cell responses to AZD1222 COVID-19 vaccine (TCRdb year 2021). With regard to the full study: AZD1222 recipients given second doses at about 4 weeks or at about 12 weeks were pooled, since spike-specific TCR depth and breadth were not found to differ between the two schedules. TCR sequencing was performed for about 250 trial participants, of whom around 200 were given two doses of AZD1222 and 26 were given two doses of MenACWY control vaccine. Enrollment into the trials was organized by age into subgroups of 18-55, 56-69 and 70-plus years, and those subgroups contained roughly 140, 27 and 60 TCR-sequenced participants, respectively. On the study overall, not on this receptor specifically: Nearly half of unique spike-specific TCRs reportedly recognized epitopes outside regions mutated in the B.1.351 and B.1.1.7 variants. No day 14 peak-response samples were available, so repertoires were characterized only after the peak T cell response. The whole spike protein was spanned by vaccine-associated CD4 TCRs, and dominant responses were seen in regions 160-218 and 743-854. The 56-69-year group was small, and its depth increase did not reach significance, likely because of low power. Most participants were white British and females outnumbered males, and the authors suggested that clonal diversity may have been underestimated. Spike-specific TCR breadth and depth rose significantly after two AZD1222 doses compared with day 0 and with MenACWY recipients. Only five to seven AZD1222 recipients were SARS-CoV-2 seropositive at baseline, limiting conclusions about previously exposed vaccinees.

Interpreted using the paper, the time point label stands for: baseline before first vaccination. Samples from vaccinated people were obtained from the UK trials COV001 and COV002, which included a single-blind randomized controlled phase 2/3 trial of AZD1222 (ChAdOx1 nCoV-19) in healthy adults. For TCRbeta chain sequencing, PBMC samples from trial participants were taken at day 0 and at day 28 after the second dose. CDR1 and CDR2, per the germline V gene (reference sequence), are LNHDA and SQIVND. The CDR3, from cysteine to phenylalanine, totals 15 residues. Of all the DNA, just the CDR3 is kept, 45 bases in frame from base 1. The germline V and J ends show losses of 6 bases and 1 base respectively, and no gene match explains 8 bases of the junction. Turning to this clone: Its binding antigen is unknown. Within one base of it there is no much larger clone, and no base qualities were kept.

The CDR3 regions of human TCRbeta chains were analyzed by immunosequencing. As for how the authors treated the data: Repertoire TCRs were checked for matches against a reference library of SARS-CoV-2-specific TCRs that had been generated using the MIRA antigen-specificity platform. Breadth meant the fraction of unique TCRs that were SARS-CoV-2-associated, whereas depth meant the fraction of total T cells that were SARS-CoV-2-associated. Each spike-specific TCR was assigned to its reactive spike region and to a CD4 or CD8 class using the MIRA data. Log10-transformed breadth and depth values were compared by one-way ANOVA with Sidak's multiple comparisons tests. TCRdb took over this immuneACCESS table, retaining in-frame rearrangements with V and J assigned. Such tables are incomplete; in checked studies, under half of the missing clones stem from an unresolved V gene, and the remainder is unexplained. The V and J calls and clone size were taken over from that table, and D and trimming were inferred from the DNA. The sample table holds 100,000 to 150,000 clones, of which 70% to 85% were seen once. 5% to 7% of the sample goes to the ten largest clones.

The source was peripheral blood, collected on day 0 of AZD1222 vaccination. The chain is encoded by TRBV19 joined to TRBJ1-2; the central 7 bases match TRBD1. The TCR sequence derives from an adult in good health. DNA sequence: TGTGCCAGTAGAAGCGACAGGGCCCTTAACTATGGCTACACCTTC. It encodes CASRSDRALNYGYTF.